Reported below is one T cell receptor (beta chain). Its antigen is unidentified. The V gene's germline CDR1 is MDHEN and CDR2 SYDVKM. The CDR3 is 14 residues long. The V end lost 7 bases, the J end lost 5 bases, and 17 bases lay between the germline ends. The data belong to a study of cytomegalovirus exposure and HLA in healthy donors. The PCR employed 60 Vbeta primers together with 13 Jbeta primers. Sequencing was performed with immunoSEQ multiplex PCR; in TCRdb, only in-frame clones are kept and a portion is missing. The sample records roughly 130,000 clones, 65% to 80% being singletons. Whole-study findings and limits: Several of the most significant clusters appeared linked to common viral pathogens, based on a later analysis. Several V segments, TRBV6-2 and TRBV6-3 among them, could not be told apart and were dropped. Available immune exposure information was restricted to CMV serostatus only.

The clonotype comes from a human donor in good health. The material sequenced was PBMCs. V and J are TRBV28 and TRBJ1-1, with a tentative D call TRBD1 (6 bases). The CDR3 coding sequence is TGTGCCAGCAAGGGACCCGATACAGGGACTGAAGCTTTCTTT. Translation gives CASKGPDTGTEAFF.